A selection of T cell receptor beta chains follows, all from one sample in a study of neurological immune-mediated disorders. TCRdb independently ran MiXCR on the 5' RACE reads; one entry per CDR3 protein. Here the sample spans roughly 30,000 distinct CDR3 sequences, roughly 25% being singletons. The sequencing input was CD4+ T cells from blood. The receptor source for this set is a man between 45 and 60 years old with HTLV-1-associated myelopathy (HAM/TSP). Both conserved end residues are trimmed from each CDR3. D genes are given only for firm matches. Only some rows state a clone size, as once, few, many or a class for expanded clones.

D	V	J	size	CDR3
.	TRBV5-1	.	.	ASSLRTDSDEQF
.	TRBV5-1	TRBJ2-4	many	ASTGAKNIQY
.	TRBV5-1	TRBJ2-1	few	ASSLGKEGNEQF
TRBD1	TRBV20-1	TRBJ2-7	many	SFFRGQGGEQY
TRBD1	TRBV5-1	TRBJ2-3	many	ASSFGTASTDTQY
TRBD1	TRBV20-1	TRBJ2-7	few	SARGEVQGASEQY
.	TRBV5-1	TRBJ2-6	many	ASSPPSLSGANVLT
.	TRBV20-1	TRBJ1-3	many	SVARGGTGNTIY
.	TRBV10-3	TRBJ1-1	.	AISGSGVAF
TRBD2	TRBV12-3/TRBV12-4	TRBJ2-7	.	ASSRGLAGAYEQY
.	TRBV7-9	TRBJ2-1	few	ASSHRSYNEQF
.	TRBV5-1	TRBJ1-5	medium-sized	ASSQRGARQPQH
.	TRBV25-1	TRBJ2-7	.	ASSERGRVQKQY
TRBD1	TRBV6-6	TRBJ1-1	few	ASSPRTGGTEAF
.	TRBV20-1	TRBJ2-2	many	SASVANTGELF
.	TRBV5-6	TRBJ2-2	few	ASSFYICSARRLAGGNTGELF
TRBD1	TRBV27	TRBJ2-7	many	ASSLGQGRYEQY
.	TRBV5-5	TRBJ1-2	many	ASSSSGTRANYGYT
.	TRBV29-1	TRBJ2-7	many	SVEGGVGSYEQY
.	TRBV12-3/TRBV12-4	TRBJ1-2	many	ASSPRQVAGYT
.	TRBV20-1	TRBJ2-6	many	SATPWGRGANVLT
TRBD1	TRBV11-2	TRBJ1-3	many	ASSGTGGSSGNTIY
.	TRBV6-6	TRBJ1-6	.	ASRIRDFNSPLH
TRBD2	TRBV5-1	TRBJ2-1	many	ASSLRTSGYNEQF